The 14 T cell receptor beta chains in this list originate from one sample, sequenced in a study of T-cell memory formation after mild COVID-19. TCRdb reanalysed the 5' RACE reads using MiXCR and keeps one entry per CDR3 protein. The sample includes approximately 430,000 distinct CDR3 sequences, less than 25% seen only once; the top ten take around 13%. Sequenced material: PBMCs or a T cell subset sorted from them (not recorded which). The origin of the receptors is an adult woman who had mild COVID-19 (a few samples of this study predate the infection). Cell type and time point are not known.

The chain uses TRBV6-6 and TRBJ2-7; 7 nucleotides line up with TRBD1. Germline V gene data show CDR1 as MNHNY and CDR2 as SVGAGI (reference sequence). This CDR3 comprises 15 residues. V trimming: 6 bases; J trimming: 0 bases; junction bases outside the gene matches: 8. As DNA, the CDR3 is TGTGCCAGCAGACTATCAGGGGGAAACTCCTACGAGCAGTACTTC. It yields the protein CASRLSGGNSYEQYF.

CDR3 nucleotides: TGTGCCAGCAGCGTAGAAGGTACCCACACCGGAGATACGCAGTATTTT. Amino acids: CASSVEGTHTGDTQYF. The chain carries TRBV9 and TRBJ2-3; D is unresolved. Germline-derived CDR1 and CDR2 are SGDLS and YYNGEE. The CDR3 has 16 residues. Between the trimmed V and J ends, which lost 0 bases and 5 bases, there was a span of 16 bases.

This clonotype has a handful of counts. The CDR3 sequence: CASGLVRLGTSGTDTQYF. The CDR3 DNA follows: TGTGCTAGTGGTTTGGTTCGACTCGGGACTAGCGGCACAGATACGCAGTATTTT. The J gene is TRBJ2-3, the V gene TRBV12-5; 10 bases are shared with TRBD2. CDR1 LGHNT and CDR2 FRNRAP come from the germline V gene. The J segment lost 1 base and the V segment lost 0 bases, leaving 7 bases of the junction unmatched. This CDR3 has 18 amino acids.

This clonotype was found a few times. The V and J genes are TRBV9 and TRBJ2-1; D possibly corresponds to TRBD2 (6 bases). CDR1 is SGDLS and CDR2 is YYNGEE in the germline V gene. CDR3 length: 16 amino acids. Trimming took 0 bases from V and 2 from J, leaving 12 bases between them. The CDR3 sequence is CASSVEWERAYNEQFF. As DNA, the CDR3 is TGTGCCAGCAGCGTAGAATGGGAGCGGGCCTACAATGAGCAGTTCTTC.

This clonotype was detected ten times or more. The CDR3 here is CASSLTGKDTQYF. DNA for the CDR3: TGTGCCAGCAGCCTTACAGGGAAAGATACGCAGTATTTT. V and J are TRBV6-5 and TRBJ2-3; a weak D match, TRBD1 (6 bases). This CDR3 is built from 13 residues. In germline, CDR1 is MNHEY, CDR2 SVGAGI. V shed 6 bases and J shed 5 bases, with 12 bases lying between them.

This clonotype was seen repeatedly, ten times or more. The V call is TRBV6-1, the J call TRBJ2-2; no reliable D call. This CDR3 spans 14 amino acids. The V and J ends lost 1 base and 6 bases respectively, with 9 bases between them. The germline gives CDR1 MNHNS, CDR2 SASEGT. The CDR3 DNA reads TGTGCCAGCAGTGAAGATCAATGGGCCGGGGAGCTGTTTTTT. This gives the protein CASSEDQWAGELFF.

This clonotype was seen only a few times. The chain links TRBV5-6 to TRBJ2-3; 12 bases are a match to TRBD2. This CDR3 contains 18 residues. Germline CDR1 is SGHDT and CDR2 is YYEEEE. V shed 2 bases and J 2 bases; nucleotides not matched to a gene: 9. Written as DNA, the CDR3 is TGTGCCAGCAGCTTCCCAGGACTAGCGGGACAAAACACAGATACGCAGTATTTT. Its translation: CASSFPGLAGQNTDTQYF.

The CDR3 coding sequence is TGTGCCAGCAGCACCGGACTAGCGGTTTCCACAGATACGCAGTATTTT. It yields the protein CASSTGLAVSTDTQYF. The rearrangement uses TRBV6-1 and TRBJ2-3; 10 bases align to TRBD2. The CDR3 has 16 amino acids. Per germline, CDR1 MNHNS and CDR2 SASEGT. The V gene end was trimmed by 6 bases and the J gene end by 2 bases; junction bases not matched to a gene: 8.

This clonotype has just a few counts. V usage is TRBV7-9 and J usage is TRBJ2-5; tentatively, D is TRBD2 (6 bases). Trimming left V 3 bases short and J 5 bases short, with 16 bases between. The CDR3 covers 15 residues. The germline V gene encodes CDR1 SEHNR and CDR2 FQNEAQ (reference sequence). The DNA of the CDR3 is TGTGCCAGCAGCTTGGGCCCTAGCGCTGGGGAGACCCAGTACTTC. Translating it yields CASSLGPSAGETQYF.

This clonotype has just a few counts. The V call is TRBV6-5, the J call TRBJ1-2; the D is unclear. Germline loops: CDR1 MNHEY, CDR2 SVGAGI. This CDR3 is built from 15 residues. Between the trimmed V and J ends, which lost 0 bases and 3 bases, there was a span of 11 bases. This chain's CDR3 is CASSYSWRADYGYTF. The CDR3 nucleotides are TGTGCCAGCAGTTACTCCTGGAGGGCGGACTATGGCTACACCTTC.

This chain uses TRBV6-5 with TRBJ1-5; maybe TRBD1 (5 bases). Trimming took 8 bases from V and 0 from J, leaving 14 bases between them. The CDR3 totals 15 residues. Looked up from germline, CDR1 is MNHEY and CDR2 is SVGAGI. CDR3 coding DNA: TGTGCCAGCTCCCACGGGGCGGATAGCAATCAGCCCCAGCATTTT. It yields the protein CASSHGADSNQPQHF.

V usage is TRBV6-5 and J usage is TRBJ1-3; maybe TRBD1 (6 bases). Deletions cut 6 bases from V and 2 bases from J, with 14 bases between. Germline V CDR1 and CDR2: MNHEY, SVGAGI. The CDR3 loop spans 15 amino acids. CDR3 coding DNA: TGTGCCAGCAGGTCTGACAGGAGTCCTGGAAACACCATATATTTT. It is translated as CASRSDRSPGNTIYF.

V is TRBV23-1 and J is TRBJ2-1; 9 positions match TRBD2. TRBV23-1 is labeled an ORF, and its function is uncertain. The CDR3 covers 15 residues. V was clipped by 3 bases and J by 1 base; unmatched bases: 1. DNA of the CDR3: TGCGCCAGCAGTCACCTAGCGGGGTCCTACAATGAGCAGTTCTTC. It specifies CASSHLAGSYNEQFF.

A few counts support this clonotype. DNA for the CDR3: TGTGCCACCAGTGAGGGCGAGACCCAGTACTTC. It encodes CATSEGETQYF. This chain connects TRBV24-1 to TRBJ2-5; D gene ambiguous. V lost 4 bases and J 5 bases, leaving 4 bases between the germline ends. Germline V gives CDR1 KGHDR, CDR2 SFDVKD. This CDR3 region has 11 residues.